Reported below is one TCR beta chain. Its target is unknown. V was pared by 5 bases and J by 10 bases, with 10 bases of the junction left unmatched. This CDR3 contains 16 residues. The data stem from a study of early T cells in non-severe SARS-CoV-2 infection. For the study at large: Bulk RNA from unsorted whole blood was sequenced; chains were unpaired.

Unique molecular identifiers (one per individual cDNA molecule) were attached. TCRdb re-analysed the 5' RACE reads in MiXCR, keeping a single row per CDR3 protein. The sample has 40,000 to 45,000 distinct CDR3 sequences, 5% to 6.5% seen once. Notes on the study in general: Anti-spike CD8 specificities were favored by VDJdb matching, whose results missed private and CD4 specificities.

The sample consisted of whole blood, taken at baseline. V and J are TRBV12-3 or TRBV12-4 and TRBJ2-1; 14 bases match TRBD2. This TCR came from an adult who was a healthcare worker with PCR-confirmed SARS-CoV-2 infection or an uninfected control (not recorded which). As DNA, the CDR3 is TGTGCCAGCAGTATACCGACTAGCGGGGGGGTAAGAGAGCAGTTCTTC. Translation: CASSIPTSGGVREQFF.